This TCR beta chain was observed in a study of identical twins' blood T cells. About the research overall: Roughly 12 libraries, six alpha and six beta, gave 50 million to 55 million reads.

TCRdb used MiXCR to reprocess the 5' RACE reads, holding one entry per CDR3 protein. Seen here are fewer than 450,000 distinct CDR3 sequences, 25% to 35% observed once, and the top ten hold about 6%. Three pairs of healthy female monozygous twins were the donors. The sequencing input was PBMCs. The receptor was isolated from a woman aged 18 to 55 in good health.

In nucleotides, the CDR3 is TGTGCCATCGGTGTTTCCTCCGGGGGGACAGGGCGCGATGAGCAGTTCTTC. Its translation is CAIGVSSGGTGRDEQFF. The rearrangement joins TRBV10-3 to TRBJ2-1; 9 nucleotides match TRBD1. Trimming took 8 bases from V and 8 from J; bases not matched to a gene: 19. The CDR3 covers 17 residues. Germline CDR1 ENHRY, CDR2 SYGVKD.